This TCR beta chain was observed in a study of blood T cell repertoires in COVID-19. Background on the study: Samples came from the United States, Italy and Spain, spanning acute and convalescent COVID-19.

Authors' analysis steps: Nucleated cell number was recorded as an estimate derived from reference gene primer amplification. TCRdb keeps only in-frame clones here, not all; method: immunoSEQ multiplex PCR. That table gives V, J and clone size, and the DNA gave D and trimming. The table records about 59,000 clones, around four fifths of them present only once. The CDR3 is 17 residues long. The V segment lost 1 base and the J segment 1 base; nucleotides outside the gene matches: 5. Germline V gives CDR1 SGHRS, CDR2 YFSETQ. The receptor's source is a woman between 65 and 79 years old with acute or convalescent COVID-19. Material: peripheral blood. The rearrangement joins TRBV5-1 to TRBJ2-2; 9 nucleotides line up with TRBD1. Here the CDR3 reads CASSLWGTGMNTGELFF. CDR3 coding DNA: TGCGCCAGCAGCTTGTGGGGGACAGGGATGAACACCGGGGAGCTGTTTTTT.